The clone carrying this TCR beta chain was counted only a few times. Its antigen remains unidentified. This sample was included in a study of blood T cells in healthy people across ages. Study results and limitations: Naive and antigen-experienced cells could not be conclusively compared, given unsorted PBMCs. Per million T cells, TCR beta diversity dropped roughly linearly as age increased. Higher diversity and more naive CD4+ cells were features of long-lived donors, compared to aged donors.

Primed by a sample-barcoded 5' primer and a J-beta primer mix, a second PCR proceeded for about 6 to 12 cycles. TCRdb processed the 5' RACE reads anew with MiXCR; each CDR3 protein has one entry. The data contain around 750,000 distinct CDR3 sequences, 40% to 65% of them seen just once; the ten biggest clones take up roughly 37%. Per the germline V gene, CDR1 is ENHRY and CDR2 is SYGVKD. The CDR3 consists of 15 residues. V shed 0 bases and J shed 4 bases, with 10 bases lying between them. Approximately 9.2 milliliters was the volume of peripheral blood drawn from each donor. The origin of this receptor is an elderly man in good health. The chain employs TRBV10-3 and TRBJ2-1, with TRBD2 as a possible D gene (5 bases). Sequenced sample: blood. CDR3: CAISESLVGYNEQFF. The CDR3 nucleotides read TGTGCCATCAGTGAGTCACTAGTTGGATACAATGAGCAGTTCTTC.